Each of the 20 T cell receptor beta chains below was sequenced from the same sample in a study of blood T cell repertoires in COVID-19. The protocol was immunoSEQ multiplex PCR, while the TCRdb copy is restricted to in-frame clones and leaves out a portion. The sample has about 190,000 clones, around four fifths seen once; the top ten hold around 20%. Material for sequencing was peripheral blood. These receptors came from a human donor in a cohort sampled during active COVID-19.

The chain couples TRBV7-9 to TRBJ2-1; 7 bases agree with TRBD1. CDR1 and CDR2 from the germline V gene are SEHNR and FQNEAQ (reference sequence). The junction had 14 bases not matched to a gene; V was cut back by 5 bases and J by 16 bases. The CDR3 loop spans 13 amino acids. CDR3 nucleotide sequence: TGTGCCAGCAGCCCGACCCGACAGGGTCTCTCCTTCTTC. Amino acid sequence: CASSPTRQGLSFF.

This chain joins TRBV7-2 and TRBJ2-1; D gene ambiguous. V lost 2 bases and J 0 bases, leaving 20 bases between the germline ends. Germline V gene lookup returns CDR1 SGHTA and CDR2 FQGNSA. The CDR3 loop spans 19 amino acids. The CDR3 region is CASSLQFGASRSSYNEQFF. The CDR3 nucleotides are TGTGCCAGCAGCTTACAATTCGGAGCGTCCCGTAGCTCCTACAATGAGCAGTTCTTC.

The V and J genes are TRBV24-1 and TRBJ2-5; no definite D call. The germline V and J ends were trimmed by 5 bases and 7 bases, with 13 bases remaining between them. Germline V lookup: CDR1 KGHDR, CDR2 SFDVKD. The CDR3 length is 13 residues. This CDR3 is CATSAQASGTQYF. The CDR3 DNA sequence: TGTGCCACCAGTGCCCAAGCATCTGGGACCCAGTACTTC.

The V and J genes are TRBV27 and TRBJ2-1; 8 bases agree with TRBD2. Germline lookup yields CDR1 MNHEY and CDR2 SMNVEV (reference sequence). V shed 8 bases and J 0 bases; nucleotides not matched to a gene: 0. The CDR3 has 13 amino acids. The CDR3 sequence is CASGTSSYNEQFF. The CDR3 DNA follows: TGTGCCAGCGGGACTAGCTCCTACAATGAGCAGTTCTTC.

The genes are TRBV2 and TRBJ2-3; D ambiguous. From germline, CDR1 is SNHLY and CDR2 FYNNEI. The CDR3 has 13 amino acids. V shed 7 bases and J shed 7 bases, with 15 bases lying between them. The DNA of the CDR3 is TGTGCCAGCATGAAAGAAACAGCCAATACGCAGTATTTT. It yields the protein CASMKETANTQYF. The entire variable domain, with the rest obtained from reference TRBV2 and TRBJ2-3, is as follows: EPEVTQTPSHQVTQMGQEVILRCVPISNHLYFYWYRQILGQKVEFLVSFYNNEISEKSEIFDDQFSVERPDGSNFTLKIRSTKLEDSAMYFCASMKETANTQYFGPGTRLTVL.

CDR3 protein: CASSLNQGPYGYTF. The CDR3 nucleotides are TGTGCCAGCAGCCTAAACCAGGGCCCATATGGCTACACCTTC. The genes are TRBV7-8 and TRBJ1-2; a weak D match, TRBD1 (5 bases). V was shortened by 5 bases and J by 5 bases, with 15 bases between the two germline ends. The CDR3 is 14 amino acids. Germline V gene sequence: CDR1 SGHVS, CDR2 FQNEAQ.

Notes on this clone: Other DNA sequences in the same sample also yield this CDR3. This chain joins TRBV5-1 and TRBJ2-5, with 7 bases aligning to TRBD2. The CDR3 is 14 residues long. The germline CDR1 and CDR2 sequences are SGHRS and YFSETQ. V dropped 0 bases and J dropped 4; count of bases not matched to a gene: 3. The CDR3, as DNA: TGCGCCAGCAGCTTGGTAGCGGGCGCAGAGACCCAGTACTTC. Its protein is CASSLVAGAETQYF. Full variable domain (rest looked up from reference TRBV5-1 and TRBJ2-5): KAGVTQTPRYLIKTRGQQVTLSCSPISGHRSVSWYQQTPGQGLQFLFEYFSETQRNKGNFPGRFSGRQFSNSRSEMNVSTLELGDSALYLCASSLVAGAETQYFGPGTRLLVL.

The rearrangement links TRBV6-5 to TRBJ2-4; possibly TRBD1 for D (6 bases). In germline, CDR1 is MNHEY, CDR2 SVGAGI. The CDR3 is made up of 13 amino acids. Between the trimmed V and J ends, which lost 3 bases and 8 bases, there was a span of 11 bases. As DNA, the CDR3 is TGTGCCAGCAGTTATGGGGGCCGGGACATTCAGTACTTC. Amino acid sequence: CASSYGGRDIQYF.

The CDR3 reads CASRDRAVGYTF. For the CDR3, the DNA is TGTGCCAGCAGGGACAGGGCAGTTGGCTACACCTTC. This sequence joins TRBV6-5 and TRBJ1-2; 8 bases agree with TRBD1. V was clipped by 6 bases and J by 7 bases; unmatched bases: 4. The CDR3 is made up of 12 amino acids. Germline V lookup: CDR1 MNHEY, CDR2 SVGAGI.

The J gene is TRBJ2-5, the V gene TRBV5-1, with TRBD1 as a possible D gene (7 bases). Germline CDR1 is SGHRS and CDR2 is YFSETQ. Trimming took 4 bases from V and 3 from J, leaving 13 bases between them. This CDR3 is 14 amino acids long. The CDR3 nucleotides read TGCGCCAGCAGCCGGGGGCAGGGGGAAGAGACCCAGTACTTC. The encoded protein is CASSRGQGEETQYF.

About this clone itself: The germline gene is not matched at one end of the junction; a read error may be the cause. The chain employs TRBV3-1 (or the pseudogene TRBV3-2) and TRBJ1-2, with TRBD1 matching over 7 bases. The germline CDR1 and CDR2 sequences are LGHDT and YNNKEL (reference sequence). The CDR3 length is 11 residues. The CDR3 DNA reads as TGTGCCAGCAGCCTTGAGGACAGGATGATGTTC. This encodes CASSLEDRMMF.

The chain uses TRBV6-5 and TRBJ1-1; D is uncertain. V lost 4 bases, J lost 2 bases, and 8 bases lay in between. CDR3 length: 13 residues. Per germline, CDR1 MNHEY and CDR2 SVGAGI. In DNA, the CDR3 is TGTGCCAGCAGTTCGAGGAGCAACACTGAAGCTTTCTTT. It codes for CASSSRSNTEAFF.

The chain is built from TRBV5-1 and TRBJ1-3; D is uncertain. The CDR3 is 17 residues long. Trimming shortened V by 0 bases and J by 0 bases, and 13 bases separated the two germline ends. Per germline, CDR1 SGHRS and CDR2 YFSETQ. The CDR3 sequence is CASSLGSLGNSGNTIYF. The CDR3 DNA sequence: TGCGCCAGCAGCTTGGGCTCGTTGGGCAACTCTGGAAACACCATATATTTT. Supplemented by reference TRBV5-1 and TRBJ1-3, the full variable domain reads KAGVTQTPRYLIKTRGQQVTLSCSPISGHRSVSWYQQTPGQGLQFLFEYFSETQRNKGNFPGRFSGRQFSNSRSEMNVSTLELGDSALYLCASSLGSLGNSGNTIYFGEGSWLTVV.

The gene calls are TRBV6-6 and TRBJ1-1, with D possibly being TRBD1 (6 bases). This CDR3 contains 15 residues. With 1 base removed from V and 1 base from J, the gap between germline ends came to 10 bases. Germline V gives CDR1 MNHNY, CDR2 SVGAGI (reference sequence). This CDR3 is CASSYLAGANTEAFF. CDR3 nucleotides: TGTGCCAGCAGTTACTTAGCAGGGGCGAACACTGAAGCTTTCTTT.

V and J are TRBV20-1 and TRBJ2-7, with TRBD1 matching over 8 bases. CDR1 DFQATT and CDR2 SNEGSKA come from the germline V gene (reference sequence). Trimming at V came to 3 bases and at J to 5 bases, leaving 6 bases not matched to a gene. The CDR3 extends over 13 amino acids. The CDR3 here is CSASQGAGNEQYV. CDR3 DNA: TGCAGTGCTAGTCAGGGGGCAGGGAACGAGCAGTACGTC.

The J gene is TRBJ2-7, the V gene TRBV7-2, with D possibly being TRBD1 (5 bases). Germline CDR1 SGHTA, CDR2 FQGNSA. The CDR3 consists of 15 residues. Trimming cost V 3 bases and J 3 bases, with 15 bases left between them. In DNA form, the CDR3 reads TGTGCCAGCAGCTTCCTGGACCGACAGTTCTACGAGCAGTACGTC. Protein: CASSFLDRQFYEQYV.

The chain joins TRBV6-1 to TRBJ2-1, with D possibly matching TRBD2 (6 bases). This CDR3 has 16 amino acids. V was cut by 1 base and J by 5 bases, with 15 bases left in between. The V gene's germline CDR1 is MNHNS and CDR2 SASEGT. The CDR3 region has the DNA TGTGCCAGCAGTGAAGTTCTGGAGGGGATCGACAATGAGCAGTTCTTC. Protein: CASSEVLEGIDNEQFF.

The chain joins TRBV10-2 to TRBJ2-3, with 7 positions matching TRBD1. Trimming cost V 3 bases and J 6 bases; bases outside gene matches: 12. The germline gives CDR1 WSHSY, CDR2 SAAADI. The CDR3 consists of 16 residues. The CDR3 DNA follows: TGCGCCAGCAGTGAAGATAGTACAGGGGTGGCGGATACGCAGTATTTT. Translating it yields CASSEDSTGVADTQYF.

This chain uses TRBV19 with TRBJ2-5, with D tentatively TRBD1 (6 bases). The germline V gene encodes CDR1 LNHDA and CDR2 SQIVND (reference sequence). The CDR3 length is 13 residues. The ends were cut back, 5 bases at V and 2 bases at J, with 9 bases in the middle. The CDR3 reads CASSFQGQETQYF. The CDR3 DNA reads TGTGCCAGTAGTTTCCAGGGGCAAGAGACCCAGTACTTC.

This CDR3 is CASSLAQGRHREQYF. DNA of the CDR3: TGCGCCAGCAGCTTGGCCCAGGGCAGGCATCGAGAGCAGTACTTC. The V gene is TRBV5-1, the J gene TRBJ2-7, with D possibly matching TRBD1 (5 bases). Germline values: CDR1 SGHRS, CDR2 YFSETQ. V was cut by 0 bases and J by 7 bases, with 17 bases left in between. There are 15 residues in the CDR3.